The next 28 T cell receptor beta chains were all read from a single sample in a study of blood T cells in healthy people across ages (dated by TCRdb to the mid-2010s). Preparation of the library involved 5' RACE. The listed sequencing device is Illumina HiSeq 2500. The second PCR ran for roughly 6 to 11 cycles and used a J-beta primer mix along with a sample-barcoded 5' primer. TCRdb reprocessing: public reads trimmed at Q25 with fastp, clones called with MiXCR, in-frame beta chains kept. One record per CDR3 amino acid sequence lists the most common genes and DNA. This sample gives hundreds of thousands of distinct CDR3 sequences in total; roughly 44% of them show up just once. About a fifth of the sample belongs to the ten largest clones. Sample: blood. These receptors were taken from a man in his 60s in good health.

The CDR3 nucleotides are TGCGCCAGCAGCCAACCTGAAACAGGGGAACAGCCCCAGCATTTT. It codes for CASSQPETGEQPQHF. The chain recombines TRBV4-1 with TRBJ1-5; 7 bases match TRBD1. Germline V lookup: CDR1 MGHRA, CDR2 YSYEKL. The CDR3 extends over 15 amino acids. The V segment lost 2 bases and the J segment 7 bases; nucleotides outside the gene matches: 8.

This sequence joins TRBV7-2 and TRBJ2-2; tentatively, D is TRBD1 (6 bases). Trimming cost V 5 bases and J 1 base, with 14 bases left between them. The CDR3 sequence is 16 residues long. Germline assignment: CDR1 SGHTA and CDR2 FQGNSA. CDR3 nucleotide sequence: TGTGCCAGCAGCCCCTACAGGGCCGGGAACACCGGGGAGCTGTTTTTT. Translation: CASSPYRAGNTGELFF.

The chain employs TRBV4-3 and TRBJ2-5, with 7 positions matching TRBD1. The tail of the sequence fits TRBJ2-7 better, so the J call may be wrong. Germline values: CDR1 LGHNA, CDR2 YSLEER. The CDR3 has 18 amino acids. CDR3 amino acids: CASSHAIYRGKGRDEQYF. CDR3 DNA: TGCGCCAGCAGCCATGCAATCTACAGGGGCAAGGGAAGGGACGAGCAGTACTTC.

This clonotype was seen more than once but under ten times. The V and J genes are TRBV7-9 and TRBJ2-1; 8 bases fit TRBD2. Looked up from germline, CDR1 is SEHNR and CDR2 is FQNEAQ (reference sequence). The CDR3 extends over 17 amino acids. Trimming at V came to 3 bases and at J to 8 bases, leaving 15 bases not matched to a gene. CDR3 in amino acids: CASSFRLGSGGQYEQFF. Here the CDR3 DNA reads TGTGCCAGCAGCTTCCGTCTTGGCTCGGGGGGGCAGTATGAGCAGTTCTTC. The variable domain in full, with the rest retrieved from reference TRBV7-9 and TRBJ2-1, is DTGVSQNPRHKITKRGQNVTFRCDPISEHNRLYWYRQTLGQGPEFLTYFQNEAQLEKSRLLSDRFSAERPKGSFSTLEIQRTEQGDSAMYLCASSFRLGSGGQYEQFFGPGTRLTVL.

J is TRBJ2-1 and V is TRBV20-1; D might be TRBD1 (6 bases). Between the trimmed V and J ends, which lost 4 bases and 2 bases, there was a span of 12 bases. The CDR3 loop spans 14 amino acids. Germline CDR1 DFQATT, CDR2 SNEGSKA (reference sequence). CDR3 in DNA: TGCAGTGCTACGCAGGGGAGCGCCTACAATGAGCAGTTCTTC. It specifies CSATQGSAYNEQFF.

The V and J genes are TRBV11-3 and TRBJ2-3; 7 nucleotides match TRBD1. CDR3 size: 15 residues. The trim removed 5 bases at V and 2 bases at J, leaving 7 bases unmatched. Germline V CDR1 and CDR2: SGHNT, YENEEA. The CDR3 coding sequence is TGTGCCAGCAGCGGCACCCAGGGGGACACAGATACGCAGTATTTT. Protein product: CASSGTQGDTDTQYF.

The rearrangement uses TRBV4-3 and TRBJ1-4, with D hard to call. V lost 0 bases, J lost 1 base, and 6 bases lay in between. This CDR3 has 15 residues. Germline V lookup: CDR1 LGHNA, CDR2 YSLEER. The CDR3 DNA is TGCGCCAGCAGCCAAGACCGACAAACTAATGAAAAACTGTTTTTT. Translated, it gives CASSQDRQTNEKLFF.

The rearrangement uses TRBV10-3 and TRBJ2-7; 9 positions agree with TRBD2. The germline V gene encodes CDR1 ENHRY and CDR2 SYGVKD. The CDR3 has 14 amino acids. The junction had 8 bases not matched to a gene; V was cut back by 5 bases and J by 6 bases. CDR3 sequence (DNA): TGTGCCATCAGTAGCGGGGGGACCTTGAGCGAGCAGTACTTC. This gives the protein CAISSGGTLSEQYF.

V is TRBV7-2 and J is TRBJ2-7; TRBD2 is a possible D gene (5 bases). The V end lost 5 bases, the J end lost 6 bases, and 17 bases lay between the germline ends. The CDR3 is made up of 14 amino acids. The germline CDR1 and CDR2 sequences are SGHTA and FQGNSA. Here the CDR3 DNA reads TGTGCCAGCAGCACGGGAATCTTGGCCTCCGAGCAGTACTTC. Translated: CASSTGILASEQYF. The variable domain in full, completed from reference TRBV7-2 and TRBJ2-7, reads GAGVSQSPSNKVTEKGKDVELRCDPISGHTALYWYRQSLGQGLEFLIYFQGNSAPDKSGLPSDRFSAERTGGSVSTLTIQRTQQEDSAVYLCASSTGILASEQYFGPGTRLTVT.

This clonotype was found a few times. The J gene is TRBJ1-2, the V gene TRBV2; D is unresolved. The CDR3 has 12 residues. CDR1 SNHLY and CDR2 FYNNEI come from the germline V gene. The germline V and J ends were trimmed by 5 bases and 5 bases, with 9 bases remaining between them. The CDR3 is CASSNGRYGYTF. The CDR3 region has the DNA TGTGCCAGCAGTAACGGACGTTATGGCTACACCTTC.

This chain links TRBV7-9 with TRBJ2-1; no clear D gene. This CDR3 contains 12 residues. Germline values: CDR1 SEHNR, CDR2 FQNEAQ (reference sequence). Trimming left V 5 bases short and J 9 bases short, with 11 bases between. CDR3 DNA: TGTGCCAGCAGCCCCCAGTCTTTTGAGCAGTTCTTC. Translation gives CASSPQSFEQFF.

This sequence joins TRBV12-3 or TRBV12-4 and TRBJ2-3; 12 positions agree with TRBD2. The CDR3 extends over 22 amino acids. Unmatched junction bases numbered 25, after V lost 6 bases and J lost 3 bases. CDR3 DNA sequence: TGTGCCAGCAGCCACCAGCCAGGGCCTTCTAGCGGGGGGGCCGATTGGACAGATACGCAGTATTTT. Residues: CASSHQPGPSSGGADWTDTQYF.

V is TRBV5-1 and J is TRBJ2-7; D is possibly TRBD1 (6 bases). This CDR3 contains 14 residues. V was clipped by 1 base and J by 7 bases, with 15 bases between them. The V gene's germline CDR1 is SGHRS and CDR2 YFSETQ. CDR3 region: CASSLIQGPTEQYF. In nucleotides, the CDR3 is TGCGCCAGCAGCTTGATCCAGGGGCCTACAGAGCAGTACTTC.

This clonotype has only one observation. The rearrangement links TRBV6-1 to TRBJ2-1; D is ambiguous. CDR3 length: 12 residues. Trimming took 1 base from V and 12 from J, leaving 10 bases between them. Germline-derived CDR1 and CDR2 are MNHNS and SASEGT. CDR3 residues: CASSEVGDGQFF. The CDR3 nucleotides read TGTGCCAGCAGTGAAGTTGGGGATGGGCAGTTCTTC.

This clonotype was detected once. The chain employs TRBV27 and TRBJ2-5; D not resolved. Trimming shortened V by 0 bases and J by 5 bases, and 10 bases separated the two germline ends. Germline V gene lookup returns CDR1 MNHEY and CDR2 SMNVEV (reference sequence). The CDR3 contains 14 residues. Here the CDR3 DNA reads TGTGCCAGCAGTTTATCCGCAGCTTTGGAGACCCAGTACTTC. Translated: CASSLSAALETQYF.

This clonotype was found a few times. The chain recombines TRBV6-2 or TRBV6-3 with TRBJ1-5, with D maybe TRBD1 (6 bases). The CDR3 sequence is 14 residues long. Deletions cut 6 bases from V and 1 base from J, with 10 bases between. Germline V CDR1 and CDR2: MNHEY, SVGEGT. The CDR3 loop is CASSRDRSNQPQHF. In DNA form, the CDR3 reads TGTGCCAGCAGCCGCGACAGGAGCAATCAGCCCCAGCATTTT.

This chain uses TRBV7-9 with TRBJ2-1, with D hard to call. Germline V gene data show CDR1 as SEHNR and CDR2 as FQNEAQ (reference sequence). CDR3 size: 12 residues. Trimming removed 6 bases from V and 9 bases from J, with 12 bases in between. The CDR3: CASSQDSPEQFF. CDR3 DNA sequence: TGTGCCAGCAGTCAAGACTCCCCTGAGCAGTTCTTC.

This clonotype has a single count. V gene TRBV7-2 combines with J gene TRBJ2-3; 14 positions agree with TRBD2. The CDR3 is 20 amino acids. Germline V gene lookup returns CDR1 SGHTA and CDR2 FQGNSA. V shed 5 bases, J shed 3 bases, and the junction held 16 bases outside the gene matches. CDR3 region: CASSGSGSPGLAGVTDTQYF. The CDR3 coding sequence is TGTGCCAGCAGCGGCTCAGGAAGCCCGGGACTAGCGGGAGTGACAGATACGCAGTATTTT.

The V gene is TRBV6-1, the J gene TRBJ1-6; possible D gene TRBD1, 6 bases. V was pared by 10 bases and J by 3 bases, with 25 bases between. CDR3 length equals 18 residues. Germline CDR1 and CDR2: MNHNS and SASEGT. This CDR3 reads CATATGKGGKVYNSPLHF. The CDR3 DNA sequence: TGTGCCACGGCGACCGGAAAGGGGGGGAAGGTCTATAATTCACCCCTCCACTTT.

The table lists this clonotype with a count of one. CDR3: CASSGWGARSSGANVLTF. Here the CDR3 DNA reads TGTGCCAGCAGCGGGTGGGGGGCTCGTAGCTCTGGGGCCAACGTCCTGACTTTC. The chain uses TRBV12-3 or TRBV12-4 and TRBJ2-6, with D perhaps matching TRBD1 or TRBD2 (6 bases each). This CDR3 contains 18 residues. Trimming took 6 bases from V and 0 from J, leaving 18 bases between them.

The table lists this clonotype with a few counts. This sequence joins TRBV6-2 or TRBV6-3 and TRBJ1-5; no firm D call. The CDR3 loop spans 13 amino acids. The germline V gene encodes CDR1 MNHEY and CDR2 SVGEGT. With 4 bases removed from V and 4 bases from J, the gap between germline ends came to 8 bases. Written as DNA, the CDR3 is TGTGCCAGCAGTTTCCCAACAAATCAGCCCCAGCATTTT. Protein sequence: CASSFPTNQPQHF.

This chain joins TRBV4-1 and TRBJ1-4, with D perhaps matching TRBD1 (5 bases). The CDR3 has 20 residues. V shed 2 bases and J shed 0 bases, with 22 bases lying between them. Germline V lookup: CDR1 MGHRA, CDR2 YSYEKL. Here the CDR3 DNA reads TGCGCCAGCAGCCAAAAATTTTCCGGGGACCGCTTTCCAACTAATGAAAAACTGTTTTTT. Amino acids: CASSQKFSGDRFPTNEKLFF.

The chain uses TRBV7-6 and TRBJ2-7; D possibly corresponds to TRBD2 (6 bases). CDR3 length equals 17 residues. Germline assignment: CDR1 SGHVS and CDR2 FNYEAQ. V was cut by 1 base and J by 1 base, with 17 bases left in between. CDR3 sequence reads: CASSLDPPGGESYEQYF. CDR3 nucleotide sequence: TGTGCCAGCAGCTTAGATCCCCCGGGCGGGGAATCCTACGAGCAGTACTTC.

This clonotype was detected a few times. V gene TRBV7-2 combines with J gene TRBJ2-7, with D possibly being TRBD1 (6 bases). The CDR3 is 14 amino acids. Trimming cost V 7 bases and J 2 bases, with 15 bases left between them. Germline lookup yields CDR1 SGHTA and CDR2 FQGNSA. CDR3 nucleotide sequence: TGTGCCAGCACCGCAGACAGGTTTCCCTACGAGCAGTACTTC. It codes for CASTADRFPYEQYF.

This clonotype was recorded only once. The V gene is TRBV5-1, the J gene TRBJ2-5; no reliable D call. CDR1 is SGHRS, CDR2 YFSETQ, per germline. Trimming shortened V by 0 bases and J by 0 bases, and 12 bases separated the two germline ends. There are 16 residues in the CDR3. Here the CDR3 DNA reads TGCGCCAGCAGCTTGGCCGAAGGACGGAACCAAGAGACCCAGTACTTC. Protein product: CASSLAEGRNQETQYF. Full variable domain (remainder filled in from reference TRBV5-1 and TRBJ2-5): KAGVTQTPRYLIKTRGQQVTLSCSPISGHRSVSWYQQTPGQGLQFLFEYFSETQRNKGNFPGRFSGRQFSNSRSEMNVSTLELGDSALYLCASSLAEGRNQETQYFGPGTRLLVL.

The chain has TRBV3-1 and TRBJ2-5; D gene ambiguous. The CDR3 has 14 residues. V lost 4 bases to trimming and J lost 2 bases, with 11 bases between them. Per germline, CDR1 LGHDT and CDR2 YNNKEL (reference sequence). CDR3 region: CASSPHGPQETQYF. As DNA, the CDR3 is TGTGCCAGCAGCCCTCACGGACCGCAAGAGACCCAGTACTTC.

This clonotype was counted between two and nine times. V gene TRBV27 combines with J gene TRBJ1-6, with TRBD1 matching 10 bases. Germline-derived CDR1 and CDR2 are MNHEY and SMNVEV (reference sequence). Trimming at V came to 8 bases and at J to 2 bases, leaving 6 bases not matched to a gene. This CDR3 region has 16 residues. As DNA, the CDR3 is TGTGCCAGCCGTGGGACAGGGGCCCCCTATAATTCACCCCTCCACTTT. Translation: CASRGTGAPYNSPLHF.

Only a few counts were recorded for this clonotype. The chain is built from TRBV3-1 and TRBJ1-1; D gene uncertain. The CDR3 covers 14 residues. V was pared by 1 base and J by 1 base, with 7 bases between. Germline CDR1 reads LGHDT; CDR2 reads YNNKEL (reference sequence). In DNA, the CDR3 is TGTGCCAGCAGCCAAGGAACGAGGAACACTGAAGCTTTCTTT. Protein sequence: CASSQGTRNTEAFF.